This T cell receptor beta chain is drawn from a study of blood T cell repertoires in COVID-19. At the level of the study: Spain, Italy and the United States supplied samples that represented acute and convalescent COVID-19.

Study processing details: From reference gene primer amplification, estimates of nucleated cell counts were derived. Data came from immunoSEQ multiplex PCR; TCRdb stores just in-frame clones and leaves some out. From that table come the V and J calls and clone size; the DNA was used to work out D and trimming. The table lists about 270,000 clones, approximately 86% of them singletons. The CDR3 sequence is 13 residues long. The chain is built from TRBV21-1 and TRBJ1-5; TRBD1 is the table's D call and was not checked against the DNA. TRBV21-1 is assigned pseudogene status. Input material: peripheral blood. This TCR derives from a man in his forties or fifties with active or convalescent COVID-19. In nucleotides, the CDR3 is TGTGCCAGCAGAGGGACAGAGAGGGGGCCCCAGCATTTT. Translated, it gives CASRGTERGPQHF.